The clone carrying this T cell receptor (beta chain) has only one observation. Germline lookup yields CDR1 SEHNR and CDR2 FQNEAQ (reference sequence). V was clipped by 1 base and J by 4 bases, with 8 bases between them. This CDR3 spans 14 amino acids. Via MiXCR, TCRdb re-called the RT-PCR reads, giving one row per CDR3 protein. Of 550,000 to 750,000 distinct CDR3 sequences listed, 14% are singletons. Material for sequencing was memory CD4+ T cells from blood. The rearrangement joins TRBV7-9 to TRBJ1-5; no clear D. This clonotype was sampled from a female donor in good health, serving as a healthy control. In nucleotides, the CDR3 is TGTGCCAGCAGCTTAGGGGTAGAAAATCAGCCCCAGCATTTT. Translation: CASSLGVENQPQHF.